This T cell receptor (beta chain) was sequenced for a study of blood T cells in healthy people across ages. Germline loops: CDR1 SGHRS, CDR2 YFSETQ. Trimming stripped 6 bases from V and 3 bases from J, with 13 bases between. The CDR3 sequence is 13 residues long. This clonotype occurred a few times. A second about 6 to 12 cycle PCR used barcoded and J-beta primers. TCRdb reanalysed the 5' RACE reads using MiXCR and keeps one entry per CDR3 protein. The sample contains 1.5 million to 2 million distinct CDR3 sequences, about 50% of which appear only once. The sequenced material came from blood. The TCR was taken from a middle-aged woman in good health. The chain links TRBV5-1 to TRBJ2-7; tentatively, D is TRBD1 or TRBD2 (5 bases each). The CDR3 loop reads CASTRESLYEQYF. The CDR3 nucleotides are TGCGCCAGCACCAGGGAGTCCCTCTACGAGCAGTACTTC.